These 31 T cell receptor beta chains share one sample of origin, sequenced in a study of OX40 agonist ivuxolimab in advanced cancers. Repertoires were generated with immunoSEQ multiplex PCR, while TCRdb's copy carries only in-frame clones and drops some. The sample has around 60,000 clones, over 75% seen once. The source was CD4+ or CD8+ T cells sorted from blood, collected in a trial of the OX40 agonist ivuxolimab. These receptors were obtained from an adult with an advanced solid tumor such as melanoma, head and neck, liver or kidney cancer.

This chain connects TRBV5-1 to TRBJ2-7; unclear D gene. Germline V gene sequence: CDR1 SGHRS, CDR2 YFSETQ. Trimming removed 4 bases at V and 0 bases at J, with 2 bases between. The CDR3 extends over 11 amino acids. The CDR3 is CASSDSYEQYF. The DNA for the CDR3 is TGCGCCAGCAGCGACTCCTACGAGCAGTACTTC.

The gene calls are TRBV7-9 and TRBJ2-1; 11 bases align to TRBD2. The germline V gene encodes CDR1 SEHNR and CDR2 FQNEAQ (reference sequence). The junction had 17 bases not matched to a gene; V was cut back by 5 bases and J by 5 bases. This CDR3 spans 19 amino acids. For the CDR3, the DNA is TGTGCCAGCAGCCTAGGACACGGGGGGACTAGCGGTACTAACAATGAGCAGTTCTTC. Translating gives CASSLGHGGTSGTNNEQFF. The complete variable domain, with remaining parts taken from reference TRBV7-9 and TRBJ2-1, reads DTGVSQNPRHKITKRGQNVTFRCDPISEHNRLYWYRQTLGQGPEFLTYFQNEAQLEKSRLLSDRFSAERPKGSFSTLEIQRTEQGDSAMYLCASSLGHGGTSGTNNEQFFGPGTRLTVL.

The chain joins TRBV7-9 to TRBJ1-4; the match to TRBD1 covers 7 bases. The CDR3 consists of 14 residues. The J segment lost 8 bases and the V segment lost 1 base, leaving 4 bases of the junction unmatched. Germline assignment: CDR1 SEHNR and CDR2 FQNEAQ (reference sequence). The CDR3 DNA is TGTGCCAGCAGCTTAGGCCAGGGGGACGAAAAACTGTTTTTT. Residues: CASSLGQGDEKLFF.

The CDR3 is CASSSPGLSDTQYF. The CDR3 nucleotides read TGTGCCAGCAGTTCCCCAGGATTATCAGATACGCAGTATTTT. The chain combines TRBV6-4 with TRBJ2-3; no definite D call. The CDR3 extends over 14 amino acids. CDR1 and CDR2 from the germline V gene are MRHNA and SNTAGT. V lost 5 bases, J lost 4 bases, and 13 bases lay in between.

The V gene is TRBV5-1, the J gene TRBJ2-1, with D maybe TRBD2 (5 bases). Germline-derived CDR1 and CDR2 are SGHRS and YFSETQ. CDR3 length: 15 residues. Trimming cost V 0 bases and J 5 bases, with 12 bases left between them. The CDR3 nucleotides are TGCGCCAGCAGCTTGGAAGGGAGCGTAAACAATGAGCAGTTCTTC. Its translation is CASSLEGSVNNEQFF.

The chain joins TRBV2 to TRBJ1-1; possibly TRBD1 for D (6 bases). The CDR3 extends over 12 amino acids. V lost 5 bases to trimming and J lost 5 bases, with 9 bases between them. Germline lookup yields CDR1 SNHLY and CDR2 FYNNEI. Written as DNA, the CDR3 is TGTGCCAGCAGTCAGGGGTGGACTGAAGCTTTCTTT. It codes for CASSQGWTEAFF. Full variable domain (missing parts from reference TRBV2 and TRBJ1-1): EPEVTQTPSHQVTQMGQEVILRCVPISNHLYFYWYRQILGQKVEFLVSFYNNEISEKSEIFDDQFSVERPDGSNFTLKIRSTKLEDSAMYFCASSQGWTEAFFGQGTRLTVV.

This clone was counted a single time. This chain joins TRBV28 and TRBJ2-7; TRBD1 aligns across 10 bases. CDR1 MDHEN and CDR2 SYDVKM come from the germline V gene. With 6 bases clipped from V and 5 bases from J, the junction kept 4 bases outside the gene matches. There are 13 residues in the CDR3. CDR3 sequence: CASRGTGVDEQYF. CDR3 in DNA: TGTGCCAGCAGAGGGACAGGGGTGGACGAGCAGTACTTC. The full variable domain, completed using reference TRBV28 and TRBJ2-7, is DVKVTQSSRYLVKRTGEKVFLECVQDMDHENMFWYRQDPGLGLRLIYFSYDVKMKEKGDIPEGYSVSREKKERFSLILESASTNQTSMYLCASRGTGVDEQYFGPGTRLTVT.

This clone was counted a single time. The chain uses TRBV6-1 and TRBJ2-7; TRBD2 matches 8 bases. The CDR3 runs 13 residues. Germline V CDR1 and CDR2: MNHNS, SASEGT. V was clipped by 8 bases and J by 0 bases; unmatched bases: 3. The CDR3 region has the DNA TGTGCCAGCGCGGGGGGATACTCCTACGAGCAGTACTTC. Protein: CASAGGYSYEQYF.

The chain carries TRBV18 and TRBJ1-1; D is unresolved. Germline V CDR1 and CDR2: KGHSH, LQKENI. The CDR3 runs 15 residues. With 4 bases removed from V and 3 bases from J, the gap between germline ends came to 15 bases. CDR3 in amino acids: CASSQNEGSDTEAFF. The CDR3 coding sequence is TGTGCCAGCTCACAAAACGAGGGCTCGGACACTGAAGCTTTCTTT.

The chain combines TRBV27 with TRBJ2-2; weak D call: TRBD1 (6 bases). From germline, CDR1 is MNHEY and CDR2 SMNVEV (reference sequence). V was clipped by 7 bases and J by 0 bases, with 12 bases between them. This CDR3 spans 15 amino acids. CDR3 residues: CASKVDRTNTGELFF. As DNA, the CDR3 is TGTGCCAGCAAAGTGGACAGAACGAACACCGGGGAGCTGTTTTTT.

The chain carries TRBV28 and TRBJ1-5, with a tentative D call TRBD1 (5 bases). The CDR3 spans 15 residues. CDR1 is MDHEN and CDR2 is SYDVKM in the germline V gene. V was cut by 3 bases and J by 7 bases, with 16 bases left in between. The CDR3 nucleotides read TGTGCCAGCAGTTTTGGAGGGGAGACGTGGCAGCCCCAGCATTTT. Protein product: CASSFGGETWQPQHF.

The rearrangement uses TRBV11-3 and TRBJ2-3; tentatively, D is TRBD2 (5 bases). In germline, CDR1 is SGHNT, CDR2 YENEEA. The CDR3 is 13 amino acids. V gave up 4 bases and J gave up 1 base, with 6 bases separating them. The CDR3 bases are TGTGCCAGCAGCTGGGGAGGCACAGATACGCAGTATTTT. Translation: CASSWGGTDTQYF.

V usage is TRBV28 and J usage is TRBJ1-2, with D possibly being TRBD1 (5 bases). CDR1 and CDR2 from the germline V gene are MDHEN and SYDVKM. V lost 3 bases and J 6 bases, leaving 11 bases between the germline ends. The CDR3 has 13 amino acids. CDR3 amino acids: CASSFGQGNGYTF. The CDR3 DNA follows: TGTGCCAGCAGTTTCGGCCAGGGCAATGGCTACACCTTC.

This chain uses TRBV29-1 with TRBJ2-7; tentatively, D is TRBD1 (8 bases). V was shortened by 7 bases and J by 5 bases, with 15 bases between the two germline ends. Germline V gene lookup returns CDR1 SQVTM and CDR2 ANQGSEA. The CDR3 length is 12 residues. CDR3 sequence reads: CSAGGQGHEQYF. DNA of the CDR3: TGCAGCGCGGGAGGACAGGGCCACGAGCAGTACTTC.

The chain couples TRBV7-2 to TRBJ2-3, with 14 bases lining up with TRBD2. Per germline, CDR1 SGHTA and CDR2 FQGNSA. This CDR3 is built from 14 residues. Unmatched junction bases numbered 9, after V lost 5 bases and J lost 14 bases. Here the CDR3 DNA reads TGTGCCAGCAGCCAGGGACTAGCGGGGGCCCAGAGGTATTTT. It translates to CASSQGLAGAQRYF.

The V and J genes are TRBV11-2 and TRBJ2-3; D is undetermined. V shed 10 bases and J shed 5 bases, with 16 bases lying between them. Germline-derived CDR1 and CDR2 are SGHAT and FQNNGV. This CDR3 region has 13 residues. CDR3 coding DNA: TGTGCCACCAGTAGAGGTTGGGGAGATACGCAGTATTTT. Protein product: CATSRGWGDTQYF.

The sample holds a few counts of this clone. The CDR3: CASRPGDVSTEAFF. Written as DNA, the CDR3 is TGTGCCAGCCGTCCGGGGGACGTGAGCACTGAAGCTTTCTTT. The V and J genes are TRBV28 and TRBJ1-1, with a weak D call TRBD1 (5 bases). Trimming shortened V by 8 bases and J by 4 bases, and 17 bases separated the two germline ends. The CDR3 is 14 amino acids. Germline V gene data show CDR1 as MDHEN and CDR2 as SYDVKM.

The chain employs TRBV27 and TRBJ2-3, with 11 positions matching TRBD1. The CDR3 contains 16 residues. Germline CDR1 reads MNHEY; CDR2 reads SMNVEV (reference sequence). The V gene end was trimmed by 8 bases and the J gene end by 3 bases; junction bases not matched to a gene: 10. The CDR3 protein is CASHEGQGGMTDTQYF. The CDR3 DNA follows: TGTGCCAGCCATGAGGGACAGGGGGGAATGACAGATACGCAGTATTTT.

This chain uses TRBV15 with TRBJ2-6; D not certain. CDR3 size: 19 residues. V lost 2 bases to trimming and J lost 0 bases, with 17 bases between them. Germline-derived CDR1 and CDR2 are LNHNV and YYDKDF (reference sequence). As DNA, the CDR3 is TGTGCCACCAGCAGATACCCCGGGCCTTCCCCCTCTGGGGCCAACGTCCTGACTTTC. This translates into CATSRYPGPSPSGANVLTF.

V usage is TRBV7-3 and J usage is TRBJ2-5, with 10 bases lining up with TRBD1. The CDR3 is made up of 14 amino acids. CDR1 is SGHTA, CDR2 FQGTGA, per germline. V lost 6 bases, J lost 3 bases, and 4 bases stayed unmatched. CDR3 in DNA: TGTGCCAGCAGTCCCGGGACAGGGGAAGAGACCCAGTACTTC. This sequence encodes CASSPGTGEETQYF.

CDR3 loop: CASSRGGLGNTIYF. In nucleotides, the CDR3 is TGCGCCAGCAGCCGGGGGGGTCTTGGAAACACCATATATTTT. The chain recombines TRBV4-1 with TRBJ1-3, with a weak D call TRBD1 (5 bases). The CDR3 extends over 14 amino acids. Trimming shortened V by 4 bases and J by 3 bases, and 10 bases separated the two germline ends. Germline V gives CDR1 MGHRA, CDR2 YSYEKL.

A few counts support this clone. CDR3 loop: CASSTGTSGGETQYF. CDR3 nucleotides: TGTGCCAGCAGCACCGGGACTAGCGGTGGAGAGACCCAGTACTTC. The rearrangement links TRBV9 to TRBJ2-5, with TRBD2 identical over 11 bases. Germline loops: CDR1 SGDLS, CDR2 YYNGEE. V lost 4 bases, J lost 4 bases, and 6 bases stayed unmatched. The CDR3 loop spans 15 amino acids.

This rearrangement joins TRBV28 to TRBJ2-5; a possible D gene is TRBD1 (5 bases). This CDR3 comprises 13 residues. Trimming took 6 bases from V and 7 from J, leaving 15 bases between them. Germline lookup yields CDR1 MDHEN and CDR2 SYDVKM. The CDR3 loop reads CASRSDRTGTQYF. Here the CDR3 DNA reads TGTGCCAGCAGAAGTGACAGAACGGGGACCCAGTACTTC.

The CDR3 protein is CASSLRGRSGSYNEQFF. The CDR3 DNA reads TGCGCCAGCAGCTTGCGGGGCAGATCCGGGTCCTACAATGAGCAGTTCTTC. The chain couples TRBV5-1 to TRBJ2-1; D could derive from TRBD1 or TRBD2 (5 bases each). V lost 1 base and J 1 base, leaving 15 bases between the germline ends. Germline loops: CDR1 SGHRS, CDR2 YFSETQ. The CDR3 sequence is 17 residues long. The full variable domain, in which reference TRBV5-1 and TRBJ2-1 provide the parts outside the CDR3, is KAGVTQTPRYLIKTRGQQVTLSCSPISGHRSVSWYQQTPGQGLQFLFEYFSETQRNKGNFPGRFSGRQFSNSRSEMNVSTLELGDSALYLCASSLRGRSGSYNEQFFGPGTRLTVL.

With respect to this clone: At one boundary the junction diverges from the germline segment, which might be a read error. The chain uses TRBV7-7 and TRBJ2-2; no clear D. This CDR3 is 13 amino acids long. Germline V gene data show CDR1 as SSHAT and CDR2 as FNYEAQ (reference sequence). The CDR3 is CASSFAGTGELFF. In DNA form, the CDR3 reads TGTGCTAGCAGCTTTGCCGGCACCGGGGAGCTGTTTTTT. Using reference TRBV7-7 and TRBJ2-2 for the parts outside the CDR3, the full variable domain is GAGVSQSPRYKVTKRGQDVTLRCDPISSHATLYWYQQALGQGPEFLTYFNYEAQPDKSGLPSDRFSAERPEGSISTLTIQRTEQRDSAMYRCASSFAGTGELFFGEGSRLTVL.

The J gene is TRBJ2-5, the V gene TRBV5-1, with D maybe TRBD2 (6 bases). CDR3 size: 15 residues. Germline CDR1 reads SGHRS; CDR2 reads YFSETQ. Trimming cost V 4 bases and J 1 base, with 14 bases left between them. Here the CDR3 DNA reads TGCGCCAGCAGCGGAGGGACCCGGGGCCAAGAGACCCAGTACTTC. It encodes CASSGGTRGQETQYF.

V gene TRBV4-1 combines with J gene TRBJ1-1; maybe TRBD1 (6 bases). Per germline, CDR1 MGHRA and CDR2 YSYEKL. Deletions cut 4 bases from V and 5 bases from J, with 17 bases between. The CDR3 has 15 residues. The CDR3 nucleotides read TGCGCCAGCAGCCGGCTGCTGACAGGAGAGACTGAAGCTTTCTTT. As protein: CASSRLLTGETEAFF.

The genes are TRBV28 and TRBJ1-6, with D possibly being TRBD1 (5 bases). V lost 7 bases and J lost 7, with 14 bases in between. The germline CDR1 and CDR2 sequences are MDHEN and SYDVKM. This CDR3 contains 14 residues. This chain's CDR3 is CASISLAGNSPLHF. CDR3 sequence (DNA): TGTGCCAGCATTTCCCTGGCAGGGAATTCACCCCTCCACTTT.

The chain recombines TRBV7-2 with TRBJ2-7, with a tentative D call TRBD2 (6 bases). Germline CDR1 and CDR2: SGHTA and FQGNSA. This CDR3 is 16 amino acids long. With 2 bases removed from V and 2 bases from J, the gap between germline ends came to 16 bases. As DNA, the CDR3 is TGTGCCAGCAGCTTACGGTTTGTTAGCGGCGCCTACGAGCAGTACTTC. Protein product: CASSLRFVSGAYEQYF. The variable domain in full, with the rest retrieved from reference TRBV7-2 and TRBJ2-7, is GAGVSQSPSNKVTEKGKDVELRCDPISGHTALYWYRQSLGQGLEFLIYFQGNSAPDKSGLPSDRFSAERTGGSVSTLTIQRTQQEDSAVYLCASSLRFVSGAYEQYFGPGTRLTVT.

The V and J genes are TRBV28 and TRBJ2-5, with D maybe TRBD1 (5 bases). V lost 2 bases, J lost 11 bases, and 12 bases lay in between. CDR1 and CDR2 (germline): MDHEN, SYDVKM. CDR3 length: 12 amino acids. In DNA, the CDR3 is TGTGCCAGCAGTTTAAGGGGTGAAGAGCAGTACTTC. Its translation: CASSLRGEEQYF.

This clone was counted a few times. The CDR3, as DNA: TGTGCCAGCACAAGTAGCAATCAGCCCCAGCATTTT. Amino acid sequence: CASTSSNQPQHF. The rearrangement uses TRBV28 and TRBJ1-5; no reliable D call. Trimming pared 7 bases from V and 0 bases from J, leaving 4 bases between. The CDR3 is made up of 12 amino acids. Germline-derived CDR1 and CDR2 are MDHEN and SYDVKM.